This TCR beta chain was retrieved from a study of T cell responses to AZD1222 COVID-19 vaccine. Between the trimmed V and J ends, which lost 2 bases and 8 bases, there was a span of 15 bases. The CDR3 has 14 residues. The V gene's germline CDR1 is MNHEY and CDR2 SVGEGT. Study-wide points: Donor demographics were predominantly white British with a female majority; clonal diversity may be underestimated. Vaccine-related CD4 TCRs covered spike, predominating at 160-218 and 743-854. None of the repertoires were sampled until the peak T cell response had passed.

Points on this clone: Its antigen is currently unknown.

Combined were second doses at about 4 or about 12 weeks. Profiling relied on immunoSEQ multiplex PCR, and the TCRdb table lists in-frame clones only, not all of them. The table has about 140,000 clones, approximately 89% seen once. Sequences were derived from peripheral blood, sampled 28 days after the second AZD1222 dose. The genes are TRBV6-2 or TRBV6-3 and TRBJ1-1; D gene uncertain. The sequence derives from an adult who received the AZD1222 COVID-19 vaccine. CDR3 amino acids: CASSYPSRRPEAFF. CDR3 DNA: TGTGCCAGCAGTTACCCTAGTCGTCGCCCGGAAGCTTTCTTT.